The 18 T cell receptor beta chains given below trace back to one sample, sequenced in a study of T cells in pancreatic ductal adenocarcinoma. Libraries were prepared by immunoSEQ multiplex PCR; TCRdb keeps only in-frame clonotypes and omits some of them. The sample gives roughly 100,000 clones, roughly 95% of which show up once; around 2.9% is in the top ten. The selected patients with pancreatic ductal adenocarcinoma had surgery but no neoadjuvant therapy. Sequencing was performed on PBMCs. The receptors derive from a human donor with pancreatic ductal adenocarcinoma.

The chain has TRBV11-2 and TRBJ2-2, with D possibly being TRBD2 (6 bases). This CDR3 region has 15 residues. The germline CDR1 and CDR2 sequences are SGHAT and FQNNGV. Between the trimmed V and J ends, which lost 5 bases and 0 bases, there was a span of 10 bases. Here the CDR3 reads CASSPGGSNTGELFF. CDR3 bases: TGTGCCAGCAGCCCCGGGGGTTCGAACACCGGGGAGCTGTTTTTT.

The chain joins TRBV10-3 to TRBJ2-1, with a tentative D call TRBD2 (7 bases). CDR1 ENHRY and CDR2 SYGVKD come from the germline V gene. Trimming stripped 10 bases from V and 9 bases from J, with 16 bases between. The CDR3 is 12 amino acids. For the CDR3, the DNA is TGTGCCACCAAGGGGGGAGGGAGTGAGCAGTTCTTC. The encoded protein is CATKGGGSEQFF.

The chain joins TRBV19 to TRBJ1-5; D gene uncertain. The CDR3 covers 16 residues. V was pared by 6 bases and J by 0 bases, with 15 bases between. Germline lookup yields CDR1 LNHDA and CDR2 SQIVND (reference sequence). The CDR3 nucleotides are TGTGCCAGTAGGATTATTGGAGGGATTAGCAATCAGCCCCAGCATTTT. Translation: CASRIIGGISNQPQHF.

The J gene is TRBJ2-3, the V gene TRBV7-3, with TRBD2 identical over 9 bases. J gave up 3 bases and V 5 bases, and 3 bases lay outside the gene matches. CDR1 and CDR2 (germline): SGHTA, FQGTGA. This CDR3 region has 14 residues. The CDR3 loop reads CASSVGLATDTQYF. The CDR3 DNA is TGTGCCAGCAGCGTGGGACTAGCTACAGATACGCAGTATTTT.

This chain joins TRBV5-1 and TRBJ2-3; no definite D call. The CDR3 totals 14 residues. Per germline, CDR1 SGHRS and CDR2 YFSETQ. Trimming removed 0 bases from V and 2 bases from J, with 7 bases in between. CDR3 sequence: CASSLGLPTDTQYF. CDR3 in DNA: TGCGCCAGCAGCTTGGGACTTCCCACAGATACGCAGTATTTT.

This chain connects TRBV19 to TRBJ2-6; D perhaps matches TRBD1 (6 bases). The V and J ends lost 3 bases and 2 bases respectively, with 11 bases between them. Germline lookup yields CDR1 LNHDA and CDR2 SQIVND (reference sequence). The CDR3 sequence is 16 residues long. CDR3 DNA sequence: TGTGCCAGTAGTATGGACAGTCTCACTGGGGCCAACGTCCTGACTTTC. This gives the protein CASSMDSLTGANVLTF.

This clone was detected only once. The chain carries TRBV18 and TRBJ2-1; tentative D call: TRBD2 (5 bases). V lost 0 bases and J lost 1, with 7 bases in between. Germline V CDR1 and CDR2: KGHSH, LQKENI. The CDR3 is 15 amino acids. The CDR3 loop is CASSPPPGSYNEQFF. In DNA form, the CDR3 reads TGTGCCAGCTCACCACCACCGGGGTCCTACAATGAGCAGTTCTTC.

This clone showed up just once. The rearrangement uses TRBV5-8 and TRBJ2-5, with a weak D call TRBD2 (7 bases). V was clipped by 8 bases and J by 1 base, with 15 bases between them. This CDR3 region has 14 residues. Germline CDR1 is SGHTS and CDR2 is YDEGEE. CDR3 DNA sequence: TGTGCCAGTCCTTCCCGGGGGGCCCAAGAGACCCAGTACTTC. This codes for CASPSRGAQETQYF.

The chain is built from TRBV9 and TRBJ2-1, with D maybe TRBD1 (6 bases). V was pared by 3 bases and J by 0 bases, with 16 bases between. Germline loops: CDR1 SGDLS, CDR2 YYNGEE. The CDR3 loop spans 17 amino acids. The CDR3 bases are TGTGCCAGCAGCGCAGCTCAGGGGACACTCTCCTACAATGAGCAGTTCTTC. This sequence encodes CASSAAQGTLSYNEQFF.

DNA of the CDR3: TGCGCCAGCAGCTCTGGACAGGGGTCGATGGCTTTCTTT. Translation: CASSSGQGSMAFF. The rearrangement links TRBV5-1 to TRBJ1-1, with 9 bases that match TRBD1. V was pared by 3 bases and J by 11 bases, with 8 bases of the junction left unmatched. Germline values: CDR1 SGHRS, CDR2 YFSETQ. This CDR3 comprises 13 residues. Looking up the rest from reference TRBV5-1 and TRBJ1-1 gives the full variable domain: KAGVTQTPRYLIKTRGQQVTLSCSPISGHRSVSWYQQTPGQGLQFLFEYFSETQRNKGNFPGRFSGRQFSNSRSEMNVSTLELGDSALYLCASSSGQGSMAFFGQGTRLTVV.

This clone has just one count. The J gene is TRBJ1-1, the V gene TRBV11-2; the D is unclear. The ends were cut back, 5 bases at V and 4 bases at J, with 8 bases in the middle. CDR3 size: 12 residues. Germline V gives CDR1 SGHAT, CDR2 FQNNGV. CDR3 loop: CASSPRGTEAFF. Written as DNA, the CDR3 is TGTGCCAGCAGCCCCCGGGGCACTGAAGCTTTCTTT.

The rearrangement uses TRBV18 and TRBJ2-7, with 8 nucleotides matching TRBD2. The CDR3 is 15 residues long. Per germline, CDR1 KGHSH and CDR2 LQKENI. V shed 0 bases, J shed 5 bases, and the junction held 6 bases outside the gene matches. CDR3 residues: CASSPPGFGGDEQYF. The CDR3 DNA reads TGTGCCAGCTCACCACCGGGGTTCGGGGGGGACGAGCAGTACTTC.

The chain recombines TRBV28 with TRBJ2-7; TRBD1 agrees at 7 bases. Germline-derived CDR1 and CDR2 are MDHEN and SYDVKM. The trim removed 4 bases at V and 3 bases at J, leaving 12 bases unmatched. CDR3 length equals 16 residues. CDR3 residues: CASSSRRTGVNYEQYF. In DNA, the CDR3 is TGTGCCAGCAGTTCTAGACGAACAGGGGTTAACTACGAGCAGTACTTC.

The rearrangement joins TRBV28 to TRBJ1-4; D possibly corresponds to TRBD1 (5 bases). The length of the CDR3 is 15 residues. Germline values: CDR1 MDHEN, CDR2 SYDVKM. V lost 5 bases and J 2 bases, leaving 12 bases between the germline ends. This CDR3 reads CASSPGGLTNEKLFF. The CDR3 coding sequence is TGTGCCAGCAGTCCGGGGGGGTTGACTAATGAAAAACTGTTTTTT.

This chain connects TRBV29-1 to TRBJ2-7; 10 bases agree with TRBD1. V lost 6 bases and J lost 3; bases outside the gene matches: 5. CDR3 length equals 13 residues. Looked up from germline, CDR1 is SQVTM and CDR2 is ANQGSEA. In nucleotides, the CDR3 is TGCAGCGTGGGGGGACAGGGGCGCTACGAGCAGTACTTC. As protein: CSVGGQGRYEQYF.

The chain combines TRBV6-5 with TRBJ2-5; 7 positions match TRBD2. CDR3 size: 12 residues. The V and J ends lost 5 bases and 5 bases, in that order; junction bases with no gene match: 2. The V gene's germline CDR1 is MNHEY and CDR2 SVGAGI. The chain's CDR3 is CASSSGVETQYF. CDR3 coding DNA: TGTGCCAGCAGTAGCGGGGTGGAGACCCAGTACTTC.

The chain carries TRBV6-1 and TRBJ1-2, with D uncertain. This CDR3 is built from 13 residues. Trimming cost V 1 base and J 4 bases, with 7 bases left between them. Per the germline V gene, CDR1 is MNHNS and CDR2 is SASEGT. As DNA, the CDR3 is TGTGCCAGCAGTGAAGTGGAGGGCTATGGCTACACCTTC. This gives the protein CASSEVEGYGYTF.

The chain recombines TRBV15 with TRBJ2-5; 8 nucleotides agree with TRBD2. After removal of 3 bases from V and 2 bases from J, the junction contained 5 bases not matched to a gene. This CDR3 spans 15 amino acids. The V gene's germline CDR1 is LNHNV and CDR2 YYDKDF (reference sequence). CDR3 in DNA: TGTGCCACCAGCAGGGAGCGGGGGTTTCAAGAGACCCAGTACTTC. Its translation is CATSRERGFQETQYF.